This T cell receptor (beta chain) was identified during a study of blood T cell repertoires in COVID-19. Enrollees, about 18 to 89 years old, lived in fewer than 25 US areas. Clones were read by immunoSEQ multiplex PCR, and TCRdb kept only the in-frame ones, dropping some. The repertoire has roughly 58,000 clones, about 75% of them found once; the top ten carry about half. This CDR3 contains 14 residues. Germline V CDR1 and CDR2: LGHNA, YNFKEQ. V gave up 0 bases and J gave up 0 bases, with 3 bases separating them. The origin of this receptor is a woman aged 60-75 years who had been exposed to COVID-19. Sequenced sample: PBMCs or T cells enriched from blood (not recorded which). This chain links TRBV4-2 with TRBJ1-5; no clear D gene. CDR3 sequence reads: CASSQEYSNQPQHF. Here the CDR3 DNA reads TGTGCCAGCAGCCAAGAATATAGCAATCAGCCCCAGCATTTT.